This T cell receptor (beta chain) was sequenced during a study of T cell repertoires in cytomegalovirus infection. The wider study: Indications came from public TCR beta signatures; they pointed to CMV infection and to a matching HLA type.

Broader study findings: HLA-C-restricted TCR beta clonotypes specific for CMV led the ex vivo response. Carriage of CMV together with the relevant HLA was identifiable through cumulative public TCR beta family frequency.

TCRdb itself ran the reads through MiXCR, one entry per CDR3 protein. The sample records hundreds of thousands of distinct CDR3 sequences, under 20% being singletons. This clonotype was counted a few times. The antigen remains undetermined. This sequence originates from a human donor in good health (CMV status not recorded). Some clones in this sample may be carry-over from other donors' samples. The sequenced sample consisted of PBMCs.

CDR3 coding DNA: TGTGCCAGCAGCCCCCCTTCGACAGGGCCGAAAGGATCCACAGATACGCAGTATTTT. Encoded protein: CASSPPSTGPKGSTDTQYF. V gene TRBV7-2 combines with J gene TRBJ2-3, with 7 bases fitting TRBD1. CDR1 SGHTA and CDR2 FQGNSA come from the germline V gene. The CDR3 totals 19 residues. V was pared by 5 bases and J by 2 bases, with 19 bases of the junction left unmatched.